These 16 T cell receptor beta chains share one sample of origin, sequenced in a study of shared clonotypes between healthy human individuals. Clones were read by immunoSEQ multiplex PCR, and TCRdb kept only the in-frame ones, dropping some. The table shows about 500,000 clones, with around 77% occurring only once. Sequencing input: PBMCs. These receptors were taken from a middle-aged woman in good health. Some clones in this sample may be carry-over from other donors' samples.

This clone appeared many times. Other nucleotide sequences from this sample produce the same CDR3. The CDR3 DNA follows: TGTGCCAGCAGTGATGGCGGGAGCACAGATACGCAGTATTTT. Protein product: CASSDGGSTDTQYF. This rearrangement joins TRBV6-4 to TRBJ2-3; D possibly corresponds to TRBD2 (5 bases). This CDR3 has 14 residues. The V gene lost 3 bases and the J gene lost 0 bases, with 7 bases spanning the gap. The germline gives CDR1 MRHNA, CDR2 SNTAGT.

Notes on this clone: A far larger clone is just one base off, so this is likely a read error. At the DNA level, this CDR3 is encoded by other sequences in the same sample as well. This chain links TRBV6-1 with TRBJ1-3, with 10 bases fitting TRBD1. Germline V gives CDR1 MNHNS, CDR2 SASEGT. This CDR3 is 15 amino acids long. CDR3 sequence reads: CASSLTGGKGNTIYF. For the CDR3, the DNA is TGTGCCAGCAGCTTGACAGGGGGCAAAGGAAACACCATATACTTT.

This clone was recorded a few times. The rearrangement joins TRBV4-1 to TRBJ2-4, with D uncertain. CDR1 is MGHRA and CDR2 is YSYEKL in the germline V gene. The length of the CDR3 is 18 residues. V was shortened by 1 base and J by 0 bases, with 16 bases between the two germline ends. CDR3 amino acids: CASSQGLVAALAKNIQYF. CDR3 coding DNA: TGCGCCAGCAGCCAAGGCCTAGTGGCTGCCCTAGCCAAAAACATTCAGTACTTC.

The V gene is TRBV10-2, the J gene TRBJ2-1, with D perhaps matching TRBD2 (5 bases). Looked up from germline, CDR1 is WSHSY and CDR2 is SAAADI. Between the trimmed V and J ends, which lost 5 bases and 10 bases, there was a span of 15 bases. The CDR3 is 13 residues long. CDR3 sequence reads: CASSRGPRTEQFF. The CDR3 nucleotides are TGCGCCAGCAGTCGCGGGCCCCGGACCGAGCAGTTCTTC.

The table lists this clone with many counts. This chain uses TRBV19 with TRBJ1-1, with 8 bases lining up with TRBD1. Per germline, CDR1 LNHDA and CDR2 SQIVND (reference sequence). V was pared by 3 bases and J by 1 base, with 7 bases of the junction left unmatched. The CDR3 is made up of 16 amino acids. The CDR3 DNA reads TGTGCCAGTAGTATGAGGACAGGGTGGGAGAACACTGAAGCTTTCTTT. It is translated as CASSMRTGWENTEAFF.

Regarding this clone: Distinct nucleotide sequences in the sample also encode this CDR3. V gene TRBV5-1 combines with J gene TRBJ2-5; 11 nucleotides match TRBD1. Germline loops: CDR1 SGHRS, CDR2 YFSETQ. The CDR3 is 15 residues long. Trimming cost V 2 bases and J 4 bases; bases outside gene matches: 4. This CDR3 is CASSFGQGAGETQYF. The CDR3 DNA follows: TGCGCCAGCAGCTTCGGACAGGGGGCCGGAGAGACCCAGTACTTC. Variable domain in full (rest from reference TRBV5-1 and TRBJ2-5): KAGVTQTPRYLIKTRGQQVTLSCSPISGHRSVSWYQQTPGQGLQFLFEYFSETQRNKGNFPGRFSGRQFSNSRSEMNVSTLELGDSALYLCASSFGQGAGETQYFGPGTRLLVL.

The gene calls are TRBV29-1 and TRBJ2-3, with TRBD1 as a possible D gene (6 bases). The CDR3 consists of 14 residues. Germline values: CDR1 SQVTM, CDR2 ANQGSEA. Trimming stripped 6 bases from V and 0 bases from J, with 13 bases between. CDR3 in amino acids: CSVTRTASTDTQYF. CDR3 nucleotides: TGCAGCGTGACACGGACAGCAAGCACAGATACGCAGTATTTT.

The chain is built from TRBV29-1 and TRBJ2-3; D is unresolved. The CDR3 totals 13 residues. Germline CDR1 reads SQVTM; CDR2 reads ANQGSEA. V lost 3 bases and J lost 0, with 7 bases in between. The CDR3 here is CSVDSQSTDTQYF. DNA of the CDR3: TGCAGCGTTGATTCACAGAGCACAGATACGCAGTATTTT.

This clone occurred once. This sequence joins TRBV4-3 and TRBJ1-1; 10 bases are shared with TRBD1. Germline values: CDR1 LGHNA, CDR2 YSLEER. J gave up 6 bases and V 1 base, and 2 bases lay outside the gene matches. The CDR3 has 14 residues. DNA for the CDR3: TGCGCCAGCAGCCAAGGGACAGGGGGGTCTGAAGCTTTCTTT. Translating gives CASSQGTGGSEAFF.

Remarks on this clone: A far larger clone is one base from this, pointing to a likely read error. This same CDR3 is encoded by further DNA sequences in the sample. This rearrangement joins TRBV29-1 to TRBJ2-2, with TRBD2 matching 8 bases. This CDR3 is built from 16 residues. CDR1 and CDR2 from the germline V gene are SQVTM and ANQGSEA. J was trimmed by 7 bases and V by 4 bases; bases with no gene match: 14. CDR3 region: CSVVGGPAGASGELFF. The CDR3 nucleotides are TGCAGCGTTGTAGGTGGCCCAGCGGGAGCTAGCGGGGAGCTGTTTTTT.

The gene calls are TRBV30 and TRBJ2-3, with 14 nucleotides matching TRBD2. CDR3 length: 15 residues. With 4 bases clipped from V and 6 bases from J, the junction kept 6 bases outside the gene matches. CDR1 and CDR2 from the germline V gene are GTSNPN and SVGIG (reference sequence). The CDR3 nucleotides read TGTGCCTGGAATCGACTAGCGGGAGGGAAGGATACGCAGTATTTT. Residues: CAWNRLAGGKDTQYF.

Note on this clone: The same CDR3 can be traced to other DNA sequences in this sample. The chain uses TRBV30 and TRBJ2-7; D unresolved. V lost 1 base and J lost 6, with 7 bases in between. The CDR3 loop spans 11 amino acids. Germline CDR1 GTSNPN, CDR2 SVGIG (reference sequence). CDR3 bases: TGTGCCTGGAGTGGACGTGGCGAGCAGTACTTC. Residues: CAWSGRGEQYF. The full variable domain, its missing parts supplied by reference TRBV30 and TRBJ2-7, is SQTIHQWPATLVQPVGSPLSLECTVEGTSNPNLYWYRQAAGRGLQLLFYSVGIGQISSEVPQNLSASRPQDRQFILSSKKLLLSDSGFYLCAWSGRGEQYFGPGTRLTVT.

With respect to this clone: This likely traces to a read error, being one base from a far larger clone. The chain employs TRBV7-3 and TRBJ2-7; 11 bases line up with TRBD1. CDR1 SGHTA and CDR2 FQGTGA come from the germline V gene. This CDR3 comprises 14 residues. V lost 4 bases to trimming and J lost 9 bases; unmatched junction nucleotides: 8. In DNA form, the CDR3 reads TGTGCCAGCAGCTGGACAGGGGGCAACGACGGGCAGTACTTC. This gives the protein CASSWTGGNDGQYF.

In this sample, this clone turned up a few times. The chain employs TRBV18 and TRBJ1-1; perhaps TRBD1 as D (5 bases). This CDR3 is 15 amino acids long. V was clipped by 2 bases and J by 1 base, with 11 bases between them. Germline assignment: CDR1 KGHSH and CDR2 LQKENI. The CDR3 loop is CASSPIAGWNTEAFF. The DNA of the CDR3 is TGTGCCAGCTCACCAATTGCAGGGTGGAACACTGAAGCTTTCTTT.

CDR3 sequence (DNA): TGTGCCAGCATCCCGACTAGCGGGAGGCCTGATACGCAGTATTTT. Amino acids: CASIPTSGRPDTQYF. J is TRBJ2-3 and V is TRBV2; 13 bases line up with TRBD2. CDR1 SNHLY and CDR2 FYNNEI come from the germline V gene. The junction had 7 bases not matched to a gene; V was cut back by 7 bases and J by 6 bases. This CDR3 has 15 residues.

The chain combines TRBV28 with TRBJ2-7; a possible D gene is TRBD1 (7 bases). V was cut by 6 bases and J by 6 bases, with 12 bases left in between. CDR1 is MDHEN and CDR2 is SYDVKM in the germline V gene. This CDR3 has 12 amino acids. The CDR3 spells CASRGQGGEQYF. The CDR3 bases are TGTGCCAGCAGGGGCCAGGGGGGCGAGCAGTACTTC.